The T cell receptor beta chain under discussion was sequenced for a study of OX40 agonist ivuxolimab in advanced cancers. Only in-frame clones appear in the TCRdb table, and some are missing; sequencing was by immunoSEQ multiplex PCR. The sample carries fewer than 90,000 clones, about 93% recorded once. V was clipped by 5 bases and J by 6 bases, with 15 bases between them. CDR1 and CDR2 from the germline V gene are PRHDT and FYEKMQ (reference sequence). The CDR3 is made up of 14 amino acids. V is TRBV13 and J is TRBJ2-3, with D perhaps given as TRBD1 or TRBD2 (5 bases each). This sample comprised CD4+ or CD8+ T cells sorted from blood, obtained in a trial of the OX40 agonist ivuxolimab. The clonotype comes from an adult with an advanced solid tumor such as melanoma, head and neck, liver or kidney cancer. The CDR3 protein is CASSTGTAHDTQYF. In DNA, the CDR3 is TGTGCCAGCAGCACCGGGACCGCGCACGATACGCAGTATTTT.